These 12 T cell receptor beta chains originate from one sample sequenced in a study of beta chain features in type 1 diabetes. No cognate antigen is known for these TCRs. Expressed TCRB transcripts were sequenced because the isolated RNA had all been reverse transcribed beforehand. Data came from immunoSEQ multiplex PCR; TCRdb stores just in-frame clones and leaves some out. The repertoire has about 150,000 clones, about 8% of them found once; the top ten carry 0.94%. Study-wide findings and caveats: Patients with Type 1 diabetes showed moderately but significantly shorter TCRB CDR3s in all four CD4+ subsets.

Sequencing used central memory CD4+ T cells from blood. These receptors were taken from a woman between 40 and 55 years old with type 1 diabetes.

The V gene is TRBV18, the J gene TRBJ1-5; D not certain. V was shortened by 2 bases and J by 9 bases, with 11 bases between the two germline ends. The CDR3 has 13 residues. The germline gives CDR1 KGHSH, CDR2 LQKENI. The CDR3 reads CASSPSQPRPQHF. Written as DNA, the CDR3 is TGTGCCAGCTCACCATCCCAACCGCGGCCCCAGCATTTT. Full variable domain (remainder filled in from reference TRBV18 and TRBJ1-5): NAGVMQNPRHLVRRRGQEARLRCSPMKGHSHVYWYRQLPEEGLKFMVYLQKENIIDESGMPKERFSAEFPKEGPSILRIQQVVRGDSAAYFCASSPSQPRPQHFGDGTRLSIL.

This clone was counted only a few times. CDR3 nucleotide sequence: TGTGCCAGCAGCCGGACTAGCGGCTACGAGCAGTACTTC. Translating it yields CASSRTSGYEQYF. The V gene is TRBV7-2, the J gene TRBJ2-7; 10 positions match TRBD2. The germline V gene encodes CDR1 SGHTA and CDR2 FQGNSA. V lost 5 bases to trimming and J lost 3 bases; unmatched junction nucleotides: 1. This CDR3 is 13 amino acids long.

As DNA, the CDR3 is TGCAGCGTCGGGGGACAGGGTCCTCGGGAGACCCAGTACTTC. Amino acids: CSVGGQGPRETQYF. The J gene is TRBJ2-5, the V gene TRBV29-1, with 9 bases aligning to TRBD1. The CDR3 covers 14 residues. V lost 6 bases, J lost 5 bases, and 10 bases stayed unmatched. The germline gives CDR1 SQVTM, CDR2 ANQGSEA.

In its sample, this clone was seen a few times. CDR3 sequence (DNA): TGTGCCACCAGCAGAGACGGTAGCGGGGAGCACAATGAGCAGTTCTTC. Protein: CATSRDGSGEHNEQFF. The chain recombines TRBV15 with TRBJ2-1; 8 nucleotides align to TRBD2. CDR1 LNHNV and CDR2 YYDKDF come from the germline V gene (reference sequence). The CDR3 runs to 16 residues. V dropped 0 bases and J dropped 5; count of bases not matched to a gene: 6. Drawing the rest from reference TRBV15 and TRBJ2-1, the complete variable domain is DAMVIQNPRYQVTQFGKPVTLSCSQTLNHNVMYWYQQKSSQAPKLLFHYYDKDFNNEADTPDNFQSRRPNTSFCFLDIRSPGLGDTAMYLCATSRDGSGEHNEQFFGPGTRLTVL.

This chain connects TRBV5-6 to TRBJ2-3; tentatively, D is TRBD2 (6 bases). Germline CDR1 and CDR2: SGHDT and YYEEEE. The ends were cut back, 3 bases at V and 10 bases at J, with 15 bases in the middle. This CDR3 comprises 13 residues. CDR3 sequence reads: CASSSDSGLSQYF. The CDR3 DNA reads TGTGCCAGCAGCTCGGATAGCGGATTGTCGCAGTATTTT.

This chain connects TRBV7-9 to TRBJ1-2; the match to TRBD1 covers 10 bases. Germline V gene sequence: CDR1 SEHNR, CDR2 FQNEAQ (reference sequence). The CDR3 extends over 13 amino acids. The J segment lost 6 bases and the V segment lost 4 bases, leaving 2 bases of the junction unmatched. The CDR3 protein is CASSSGQGDGYTF. The CDR3 DNA reads TGTGCCAGCAGCTCCGGACAGGGGGATGGCTACACCTTC.

This clone was seen more than once but under ten times. The chain links TRBV7-9 to TRBJ2-1; 8 positions match TRBD2. The J segment lost 0 bases and the V segment lost 5 bases, leaving 6 bases of the junction unmatched. The CDR3 is made up of 16 amino acids. Germline values: CDR1 SEHNR, CDR2 FQNEAQ (reference sequence). The CDR3 loop is CASSQGGTSSYNEQFF. The CDR3 DNA is TGTGCCAGCAGCCAAGGGGGGACTAGCTCCTACAATGAGCAGTTCTTC.

This clone has a handful of counts. The rearrangement joins TRBV28 to TRBJ2-2, with D possibly TRBD2 on 6 matching bases. V gave up 5 bases and J gave up 2 bases, with 12 bases separating them. Germline V gene data show CDR1 as MDHEN and CDR2 as SYDVKM. The CDR3 is 15 residues long. CDR3 nucleotides: TGTGCCAGCAGTCCCCTGGGAGGAAACACCGGGGAGCTGTTTTTT. This translates into CASSPLGGNTGELFF.

V gene TRBV19 combines with J gene TRBJ1-2, with 8 bases that match TRBD1. Trimming took 3 bases from V and 6 from J; bases not matched to a gene: 12. CDR3 length equals 16 residues. Germline V gene lookup returns CDR1 LNHDA and CDR2 SQIVND (reference sequence). The CDR3 loop is CASSIPLRGRVDGYTF. In DNA, the CDR3 is TGTGCCAGTAGTATCCCCCTCAGGGGGCGCGTGGATGGCTACACCTTC.

This clone was seen more than once but under ten times. This chain uses TRBV5-6 with TRBJ1-5; 12 positions match TRBD1. With 3 bases clipped from V and 6 bases from J, the junction kept 4 bases outside the gene matches. The CDR3 has 15 residues. Germline CDR1 SGHDT, CDR2 YYEEEE. CDR3 protein: CASSWGQGAGQPQHF. The CDR3 nucleotides are TGTGCCAGCAGCTGGGGACAGGGGGCCGGTCAGCCCCAGCATTTT.

This clone was picked up a small number of times. This chain links TRBV7-3 with TRBJ2-1; TRBD2 matches 15 bases. This CDR3 has 16 residues. V trimming: 0 bases; J trimming: 9 bases; junction bases outside the gene matches: 3. Germline lookup yields CDR1 SGHTA and CDR2 FQGTGA. CDR3 sequence: CASSLTPGLAGGEQFF. The CDR3 DNA reads TGTGCCAGCAGCTTAACCCCGGGACTAGCGGGAGGTGAGCAGTTCTTC.

This chain connects TRBV19 to TRBJ1-5, with D uncertain. Between the trimmed V and J ends, which lost 6 bases and 7 bases, there was a span of 13 bases. CDR1 LNHDA and CDR2 SQIVND come from the germline V gene (reference sequence). The CDR3 contains 13 residues. This CDR3 is CASRLQVAQPQHF. CDR3 DNA: TGTGCCAGTAGACTCCAGGTGGCGCAGCCCCAGCATTTT.